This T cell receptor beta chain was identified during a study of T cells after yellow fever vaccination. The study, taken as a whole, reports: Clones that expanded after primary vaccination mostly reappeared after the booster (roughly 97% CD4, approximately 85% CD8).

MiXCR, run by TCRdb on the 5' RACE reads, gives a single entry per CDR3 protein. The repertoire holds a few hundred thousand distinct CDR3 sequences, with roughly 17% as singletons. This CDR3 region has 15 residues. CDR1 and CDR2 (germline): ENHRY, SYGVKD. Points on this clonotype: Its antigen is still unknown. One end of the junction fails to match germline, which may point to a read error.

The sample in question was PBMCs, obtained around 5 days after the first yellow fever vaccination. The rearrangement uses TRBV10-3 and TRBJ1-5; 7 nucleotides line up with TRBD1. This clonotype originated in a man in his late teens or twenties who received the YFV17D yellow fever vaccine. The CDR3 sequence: CTISDRTGVGQPQHF. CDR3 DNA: TGTACCATCAGTGACCGAACAGGGGTGGGTCAGCCCCAGCATTTT.